A single T cell receptor (beta chain) is shown here with its context. What it binds is unknown. The germline V gene encodes CDR1 KGHDR and CDR2 SFDVKD. The CDR3 is made up of 16 amino acids. Trimming took 6 bases from V and 6 from J, leaving 22 bases between them. The sample is drawn from a study of T cell responses to AZD1222 COVID-19 vaccine. Sequencing used immunoSEQ multiplex PCR; TCRdb keeps in-frame clones, though not all of them. The sample includes approximately 79,000 clones, 75% to 90% of them seen just once. Points from the study as a whole: Clonal diversity was possibly underestimated, and the donors were mostly white British, with more females. Variant regions that are unmutated are reportedly the target of nearly half of spike-specific TCRs. Repertoires were collected only later (after the peak T cell response had occurred).

The genes are TRBV24-1 and TRBJ2-5; unclear D gene. This sequence originates from an adult in good health. The starting material was peripheral blood, obtained on day 0 of AZD1222 vaccination. CDR3 in amino acids: CATSPSDFDFAKTQYF. The CDR3 bases are TGTGCCACCAGTCCTTCCGACTTCGACTTCGCGAAGACCCAGTACTTC.